This T cell receptor (beta chain) was identified in a study of Ad26.COV2.S vaccination and SARS-CoV-2 variants. Indicated treatment: roughly 19 received Ad26.COV2.S at low or high dose, single or two shots; five or six received placebo; per-sample allocation not given. Material that was analyzed had been drawn on day 63 after the first vaccine or placebo injection. The CDR3 is made up of 15 amino acids. Study-wide results and caveats: Vaccine and placebo recipients had comparable breadth of non-spike TCRs. The TCR-based breadth and depth measures might underestimate overall T cell responses. Reports say spike-specific CD8+ and CD4+ T cell responses covered substantial breadth after vaccination.

Turning to this clone: Its antigen is still unknown.

Profiling relied on immunoSEQ multiplex PCR, and the TCRdb table lists in-frame clones only, not all of them. The sample lists approximately 410,000 clones, approximately 88% seen once, with roughly 4% in the top ten. V usage is TRBV21-1 and J usage is TRBJ2-7; TRBD1 is taken as the D call from the table, unchecked against the DNA. TRBV21-1 is a pseudogene locus. This sequence was found in a person aged 18-65 years who received the Ad26.COV2.S COVID-19 vaccine or a placebo. The sample was peripheral blood, taken in a trial of Ad26.COV2.S vaccine versus placebo. CDR3 DNA sequence: TGTGCCAGCAGCCCCCTCGGGACAAGTACCTACGAGCAGTACTTC. Translated: CASSPLGTSTYEQYF.